These 25 T cell receptor beta chains were sequenced from one sample in a study of beta chain features in type 1 diabetes. Expressed TCRB transcripts were sequenced because the isolated RNA had all been reverse transcribed beforehand. Assay: immunoSEQ multiplex PCR; the TCRdb copy retains only in-frame clones and omits some. In the table there are about 110,000 clones, almost 40% of which are singletons. Sequencing input: stem cell memory CD4+ T cells from blood. Receptors originate from a woman under 30 in good health.

The chain couples TRBV28 to TRBJ1-5, with a possible D match to TRBD1 (6 bases). The V end was cut by 1 base, the J end by 4 bases, with 14 bases between. Germline-derived CDR1 and CDR2 are MDHEN and SYDVKM. CDR3 length: 16 amino acids. The DNA of the CDR3 is TGTGCCAGCAGTTTATTCCGACAGGCTCTAAATCAGCCCCAGCATTTT. It is translated as CASSLFRQALNQPQHF.

CDR3 region: CASSPQAAGNTIYF. The CDR3 DNA reads TGCGCCAGCAGCCCGCAGGCTGCTGGAAACACCATATATTTT. The chain employs TRBV5-1 and TRBJ1-3; D call uncertain. Germline loops: CDR1 SGHRS, CDR2 YFSETQ. Trimming stripped 4 bases from V and 2 bases from J, with 10 bases between. CDR3 length: 14 residues.

The gene calls are TRBV7-9 and TRBJ1-4; the D gene is possibly TRBD1 (6 bases). The germline gives CDR1 SEHNR, CDR2 FQNEAQ (reference sequence). The length of the CDR3 is 15 residues. V was trimmed by 2 bases and J by 3 bases, leaving 10 bases between them. CDR3 residues: CASSLRGHANEKLFF. The CDR3 DNA sequence: TGTGCCAGCAGCTTAAGGGGACACGCTAATGAAAAACTGTTTTTT. Full variable domain (rest looked up from reference TRBV7-9 and TRBJ1-4): DTGVSQNPRHKITKRGQNVTFRCDPISEHNRLYWYRQTLGQGPEFLTYFQNEAQLEKSRLLSDRFSAERPKGSFSTLEIQRTEQGDSAMYLCASSLRGHANEKLFFGSGTQLSVL.

The rearrangement links TRBV28 to TRBJ2-7; a possible D gene is TRBD2 (6 bases). This CDR3 contains 16 residues. V shed 6 bases and J shed 0 bases, with 18 bases lying between them. From germline, CDR1 is MDHEN and CDR2 SYDVKM. The CDR3 spells CASSLNRLGASYEQYF. The CDR3 nucleotides are TGTGCCAGCAGCCTAAACCGACTAGGCGCCTCCTACGAGCAGTACTTC.

The chain carries TRBV15 and TRBJ2-3, with 8 bases that match TRBD1. CDR1 is LNHNV and CDR2 is YYDKDF in the germline V gene (reference sequence). Trimming took 11 bases from V and 5 from J; bases not matched to a gene: 9. The CDR3 is 13 amino acids. The CDR3 is CAARTGLGDTQYF. The CDR3 DNA reads as TGTGCCGCAAGGACAGGGCTTGGAGATACGCAGTATTTT.

The chain has TRBV30 and TRBJ2-6; TRBD1 might be the D (5 bases). This CDR3 contains 21 residues. The V gene's germline CDR1 is GTSNPN and CDR2 SVGIG (reference sequence). The germline V and J ends were trimmed by 0 bases and 2 bases, with 26 bases remaining between them. The CDR3 sequence is CAWSVGHGPGPIVTGANVLTF. The CDR3 region has the DNA TGTGCCTGGAGTGTTGGACACGGCCCCGGGCCCATAGTGACTGGGGCCAACGTCCTGACTTTC.

The V gene is TRBV2, the J gene TRBJ1-5; D is unresolved. The CDR3 sequence is 14 residues long. From germline, CDR1 is SNHLY and CDR2 FYNNEI. Between the trimmed V and J ends, which lost 8 bases and 5 bases, there was a span of 16 bases. The CDR3 sequence: CASRGGHWYQPQHF. In nucleotides, the CDR3 is TGTGCCAGCCGGGGAGGGCACTGGTATCAGCCCCAGCATTTT.

J is TRBJ2-1 and V is TRBV4-1, with a tentative D call TRBD2 (6 bases). Trimming stripped 1 base from V and 4 bases from J, with 11 bases between. CDR1 and CDR2 from the germline V gene are MGHRA and YSYEKL. This CDR3 is built from 15 residues. CDR3 sequence: CASSQARGAYNEQFF. CDR3 nucleotides: TGCGCCAGCAGCCAAGCGCGCGGGGCTTACAATGAGCAGTTCTTC.

Only a few counts were recorded for this clone. The genes are TRBV2 and TRBJ1-1; no clear D. CDR1 is SNHLY, CDR2 FYNNEI, per germline. The CDR3 contains 13 residues. The ends were cut back, 7 bases at V and 1 base at J, with 10 bases in the middle. Here the CDR3 reads CASIGPGNTEAFF. CDR3 nucleotide sequence: TGTGCCAGCATAGGTCCGGGGAACACTGAAGCTTTCTTT.

J is TRBJ2-7 and V is TRBV5-1, with 7 bases identical to TRBD2. V lost 4 bases, J lost 3 bases, and 10 bases stayed unmatched. Germline V CDR1 and CDR2: SGHRS, YFSETQ. This CDR3 has 15 residues. The chain's CDR3 is CASSLRGLGVYEQYF. Here the CDR3 DNA reads TGCGCCAGCAGCCTACGTGGACTAGGGGTCTACGAGCAGTACTTC.

J is TRBJ1-5 and V is TRBV16; TRBD1 is a possible D gene (5 bases). V shed 1 base and J shed 3 bases, with 13 bases lying between them. Germline-derived CDR1 and CDR2 are KGHSY and FQNENV. The CDR3 length is 16 residues. CDR3 bases: TGTGCCAGCAGCCAATACGTGGGGCTGGTCAATCAGCCCCAGCATTTT. It is translated as CASSQYVGLVNQPQHF.

The CDR3: CASSPRQFTYGYTF. CDR3 coding DNA: TGTGCCAGCTCACCTCGACAGTTTACCTATGGCTACACCTTC. The genes are TRBV18 and TRBJ1-2; D might be TRBD1 (5 bases). Germline V gives CDR1 KGHSH, CDR2 LQKENI. The CDR3 extends over 14 amino acids. V was pared by 3 bases and J by 4 bases, with 12 bases between.

The CDR3 region has the DNA TGTGCCAGCAGCTTAGGACTGGACTCCTACGAGCAGTACTTC. It encodes CASSLGLDSYEQYF. The chain carries TRBV7-9 and TRBJ2-7; D is unclear. Trimming cost V 1 base and J 0 bases, with 7 bases left between them. The CDR3 totals 14 residues. Germline assignment: CDR1 SEHNR and CDR2 FQNEAQ (reference sequence).

The V call is TRBV28, the J call TRBJ2-7, with 7 bases that match TRBD1. V lost 5 bases and J lost 6; bases outside the gene matches: 7. This CDR3 region has 13 residues. Germline lookup yields CDR1 MDHEN and CDR2 SYDVKM. The CDR3, as DNA: TGTGCCAGCAGTACCGACAGGGCTCGCGAGCAGTACTTC. Its protein product is CASSTDRAREQYF.

This clone turned up a few times. V usage is TRBV7-2 and J usage is TRBJ1-2, with D unclear. The germline V gene encodes CDR1 SGHTA and CDR2 FQGNSA. V shed 1 base and J shed 8 bases, with 17 bases lying between them. The CDR3 has 15 residues. CDR3 in DNA: TGTGCCAGCAGCTTAGGAGGTGGTCGGCAAAACGGCTACACCTTC. Translation: CASSLGGGRQNGYTF. Combining the CDR3 with reference TRBV7-2 and TRBJ1-2 gives the whole variable domain GAGVSQSPSNKVTEKGKDVELRCDPISGHTALYWYRQSLGQGLEFLIYFQGNSAPDKSGLPSDRFSAERTGGSVSTLTIQRTQQEDSAVYLCASSLGGGRQNGYTFGSGTRLTVV.

The table lists this clone with a count of one. V and J are TRBV4-3 and TRBJ2-7; 8 positions agree with TRBD1. CDR1 and CDR2 (germline): LGHNA, YSLEER. The J segment lost 4 bases and the V segment lost 3 bases, leaving 8 bases of the junction unmatched. The length of the CDR3 is 15 residues. The CDR3 spells CASSQQTGAWYEQYF. CDR3 in DNA: TGCGCCAGCAGCCAGCAGACAGGGGCTTGGTACGAGCAGTACTTC.

V usage is TRBV6-5 and J usage is TRBJ2-4, with D perhaps matching TRBD2 (5 bases). Trimming took 6 bases from V and 0 from J, leaving 12 bases between them. Germline V CDR1 and CDR2: MNHEY, SVGAGI. The CDR3 loop spans 15 amino acids. The CDR3 coding sequence is TGTGCCAGCAGCCCTACGGGGTTAGCCAAAAACATTCAGTACTTC. It translates to CASSPTGLAKNIQYF.

This rearrangement joins TRBV4-3 to TRBJ2-7; 7 nucleotides line up with TRBD1. This CDR3 spans 15 amino acids. V lost 3 bases and J lost 0; bases outside the gene matches: 5. Per germline, CDR1 LGHNA and CDR2 YSLEER. The chain's CDR3 is CASSQRTGASYEQYF. CDR3 nucleotides: TGCGCCAGCAGCCAGCGAACAGGGGCCTCCTACGAGCAGTACTTC.

This clone occurred a few times. This sequence joins TRBV7-8 and TRBJ2-1; 8 bases align to TRBD2. The CDR3 is 13 amino acids. V was pared by 6 bases and J by 9 bases, with 7 bases of the junction left unmatched. The germline V gene encodes CDR1 SGHVS and CDR2 FQNEAQ. The CDR3 DNA is TGTGCCAGCAGAAGGACTAGCTTGGGTGAGCAGTTCTTC. It codes for CASRRTSLGEQFF.

V and J are TRBV7-2 and TRBJ1-1; possibly TRBD1 for D (6 bases). CDR3 length: 15 residues. V gave up 6 bases and J gave up 7 bases, with 21 bases separating them. The germline V gene encodes CDR1 SGHTA and CDR2 FQGNSA. DNA for the CDR3: TGTGCCAGCAGTCCACAGGGCGCGGGTGCGTTTGAAGCTTTCTTT. It is translated as CASSPQGAGAFEAFF.

This clone was observed once. The chain is built from TRBV5-1 and TRBJ2-3, with 15 bases matching TRBD2. The germline CDR1 and CDR2 sequences are SGHRS and YFSETQ. The CDR3 is 18 amino acids. The trim removed 4 bases at V and 2 bases at J, leaving 8 bases unmatched. The CDR3 DNA sequence: TGCGCCAGCAGCCTCGGACTAGCGGGAGGGTGGGTCACAGATACGCAGTATTTT. Translated, it gives CASSLGLAGGWVTDTQYF.

The chain has TRBV7-9 and TRBJ2-3; D remains unclear. The CDR3 consists of 15 residues. V shed 1 base and J shed 0 bases, with 8 bases lying between them. Germline values: CDR1 SEHNR, CDR2 FQNEAQ (reference sequence). The CDR3 region is CASSLVAASTDTQYF. CDR3 DNA sequence: TGTGCCAGCAGCTTAGTGGCGGCTAGCACAGATACGCAGTATTTT.

This clone was counted only a few times. V is TRBV18 and J is TRBJ1-1; D perhaps matches TRBD1 (5 bases). CDR3 length equals 15 residues. Germline lookup yields CDR1 KGHSH and CDR2 LQKENI. Deletions cut 2 bases from V and 1 base from J, with 11 bases between. DNA for the CDR3: TGTGCCAGCTCACCAAAGGGACTGGCGAACACTGAAGCTTTCTTT. This gives the protein CASSPKGLANTEAFF.

This clone was seen just once. The genes are TRBV7-2 and TRBJ1-5; D is possibly TRBD1 (6 bases). V was pared by 6 bases and J by 6 bases, with 24 bases between. Germline-derived CDR1 and CDR2 are SGHTA and FQGNSA. This CDR3 spans 17 amino acids. Here the CDR3 DNA reads TGTGCCAGCAGTTCGTCCCCCGGGACACTTGCCGGTCAGCCCCAGCATTTT. The encoded protein is CASSSSPGTLAGQPQHF.

The chain recombines TRBV11-2 with TRBJ2-1; maybe TRBD1 (6 bases). The CDR3 has 12 amino acids. V lost 4 bases, J lost 10 bases, and 11 bases lay in between. From germline, CDR1 is SGHAT and CDR2 FQNNGV. The chain's CDR3 is CASSSHGQEQFF. The CDR3 bases are TGTGCCAGCAGCTCCCACGGACAGGAGCAGTTCTTC.